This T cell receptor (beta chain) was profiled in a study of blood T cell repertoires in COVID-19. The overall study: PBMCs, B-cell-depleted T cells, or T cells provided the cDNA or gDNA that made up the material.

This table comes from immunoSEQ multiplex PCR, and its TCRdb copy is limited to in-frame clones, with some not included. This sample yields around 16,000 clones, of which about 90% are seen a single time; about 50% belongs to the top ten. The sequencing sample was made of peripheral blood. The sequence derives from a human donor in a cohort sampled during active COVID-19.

The CDR3, as DNA: TGTGCCAGCAGCTTAGAGACAGGGGGACTAGCGGGGTTTTACAATGAGCAGTTCTTC. Translated: CASSLETGGLAGFYNEQFF. The V gene is TRBV11-2, the J gene TRBJ2-1, with 13 bases fitting TRBD2. The J segment lost 4 bases and the V segment lost 0 bases, leaving 9 bases of the junction unmatched. From germline, CDR1 is SGHAT and CDR2 FQNNGV. CDR3 length: 19 amino acids.